What follows describes a single T cell receptor beta chain. Its target is unknown. The data belong to a study of T cell responses to AZD1222 COVID-19 vaccine. Regarding the study as a whole: Baseline testing showed seropositivity in only a handful of AZD1222 recipients. The study reported that nearly half of spike-specific TCRs target unmutated variant regions. Donors were mostly white British, more females; clonal diversity possibly underestimated. Repertoire sampling happened only post peak T cell response.

The CDR3 is 13 residues long. Germline V lookup: CDR1 GTSNPN, CDR2 SVGIG (reference sequence). V was clipped by 1 base and J by 8 bases, with 13 bases between them. Libraries were prepared by immunoSEQ multiplex PCR; TCRdb keeps only in-frame clonotypes and omits some of them. This sample has 130,000 or so clones; roughly 93% occur once, and the top ten carry approximately 5.4%. The material sequenced was peripheral blood, taken on day 0 of AZD1222 vaccination. This receptor was taken from an adult in good health. The chain employs TRBV30 and TRBJ2-3; D is possibly TRBD2 (6 bases). The DNA for the CDR3 is TGTGCCTGGAGTGAAGGGGCCGGGAGTACGCAGTATTTT. This codes for CAWSEGAGSTQYF.